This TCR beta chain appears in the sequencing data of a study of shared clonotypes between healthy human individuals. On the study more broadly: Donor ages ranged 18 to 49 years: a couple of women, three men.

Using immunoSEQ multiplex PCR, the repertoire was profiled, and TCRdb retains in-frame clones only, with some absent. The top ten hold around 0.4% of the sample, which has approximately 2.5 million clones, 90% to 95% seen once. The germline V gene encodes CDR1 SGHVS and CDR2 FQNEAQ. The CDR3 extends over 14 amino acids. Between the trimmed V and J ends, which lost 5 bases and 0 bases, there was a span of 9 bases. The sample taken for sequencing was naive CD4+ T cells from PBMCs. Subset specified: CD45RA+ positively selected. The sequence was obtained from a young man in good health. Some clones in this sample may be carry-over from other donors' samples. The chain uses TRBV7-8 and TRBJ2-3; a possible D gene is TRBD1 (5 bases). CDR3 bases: TGTGCCAGCAGCCCGAGACAGAGCACAGATACGCAGTATTTT. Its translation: CASSPRQSTDTQYF.